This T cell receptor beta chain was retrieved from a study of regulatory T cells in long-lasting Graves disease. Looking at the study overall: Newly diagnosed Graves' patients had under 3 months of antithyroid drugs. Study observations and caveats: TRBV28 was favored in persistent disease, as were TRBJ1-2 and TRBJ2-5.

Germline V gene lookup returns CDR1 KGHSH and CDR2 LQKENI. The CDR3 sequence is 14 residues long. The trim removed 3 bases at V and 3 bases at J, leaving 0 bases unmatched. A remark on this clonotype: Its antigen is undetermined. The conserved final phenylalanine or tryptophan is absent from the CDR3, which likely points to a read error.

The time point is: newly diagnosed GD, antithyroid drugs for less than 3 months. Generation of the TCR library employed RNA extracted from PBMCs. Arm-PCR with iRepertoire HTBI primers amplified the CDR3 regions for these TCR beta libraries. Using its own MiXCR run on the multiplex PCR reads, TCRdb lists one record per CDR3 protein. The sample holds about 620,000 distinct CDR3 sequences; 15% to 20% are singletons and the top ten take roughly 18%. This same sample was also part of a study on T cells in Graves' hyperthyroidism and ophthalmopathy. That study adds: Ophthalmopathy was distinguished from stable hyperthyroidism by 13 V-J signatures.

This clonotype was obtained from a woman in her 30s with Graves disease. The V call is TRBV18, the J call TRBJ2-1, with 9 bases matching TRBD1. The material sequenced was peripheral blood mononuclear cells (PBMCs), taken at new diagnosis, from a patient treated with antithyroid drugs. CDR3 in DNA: TGTGCCAGCTCACCGGGACAGGGCTACAATGAGCAGTTCCTC. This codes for CASSPGQGYNEQFL.